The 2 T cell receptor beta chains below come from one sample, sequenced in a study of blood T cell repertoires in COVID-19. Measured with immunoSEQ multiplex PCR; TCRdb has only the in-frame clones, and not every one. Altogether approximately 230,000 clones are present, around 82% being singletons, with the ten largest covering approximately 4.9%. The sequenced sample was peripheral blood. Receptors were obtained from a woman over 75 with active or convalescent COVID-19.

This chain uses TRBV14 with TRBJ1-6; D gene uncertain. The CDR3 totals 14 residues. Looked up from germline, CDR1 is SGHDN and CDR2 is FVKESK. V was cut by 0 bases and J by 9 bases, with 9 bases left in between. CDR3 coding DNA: TGTGCCAGCAGCCAAGACCTAGGAGGTTCACCCCTCCACTTT. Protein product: CASSQDLGGSPLHF.

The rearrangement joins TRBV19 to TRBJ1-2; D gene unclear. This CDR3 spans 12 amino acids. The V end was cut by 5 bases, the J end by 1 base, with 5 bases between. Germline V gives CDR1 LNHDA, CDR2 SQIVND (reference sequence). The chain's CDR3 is CASSQFNYGYTF. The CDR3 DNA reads TGTGCCAGTAGTCAGTTTAACTATGGCTACACCTTC. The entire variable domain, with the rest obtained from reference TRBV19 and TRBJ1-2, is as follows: DGGITQSPKYLFRKEGQNVTLSCEQNLNHDAMYWYRQDPGQGLRLIYYSQIVNDFQKGDIAEGYSVSREKKESFPLTVTSAQKNPTAFYLCASSQFNYGYTFGSGTRLTVV.